The 20 T cell receptor beta chains below all came from one sample that was sequenced in a study of cytomegalovirus exposure and HLA in healthy donors. Clones were read by immunoSEQ multiplex PCR, and TCRdb kept only the in-frame ones, dropping some. The sample has 150,000 to 200,000 clones; 89% are singletons. The sample was PBMCs. The source is a man younger than 30 in good health and CMV-seropositive.

The genes are TRBV9 and TRBJ1-2; D gene ambiguous. The CDR3 has 17 residues. Trimming shortened V by 1 base and J by 2 bases, and 18 bases separated the two germline ends. CDR1 is SGDLS, CDR2 YYNGEE, per germline. The CDR3 DNA reads as TGTGCCAGCAGCGTATATCCCGATTCGCGGGGAAACTATGGCTACACCTTC. It translates to CASSVYPDSRGNYGYTF.

In this sample, this clone turned up once. This chain uses TRBV7-9 with TRBJ1-1; possibly TRBD1 for D (5 bases). V was trimmed by 5 bases and J by 4 bases, leaving 17 bases between them. The germline gives CDR1 SEHNR, CDR2 FQNEAQ (reference sequence). This CDR3 is built from 15 residues. The CDR3 region is CASSPRPGGGTEAFF. The CDR3 DNA reads as TGTGCCAGCAGCCCCCGGCCCGGGGGGGGCACTGAAGCTTTCTTT.

The CDR3 DNA reads TGTGCCAGCAGCCGCTTAAAGCCCGCGGGACAGGGAAGCGGCTACACCTTC. It encodes CASSRLKPAGQGSGYTF. The V gene is TRBV7-3, the J gene TRBJ1-2; 9 bases map to TRBD1. The V gene's germline CDR1 is SGHTA and CDR2 FQGTGA. The CDR3 spans 17 residues. Unmatched junction bases numbered 18, after V lost 5 bases and J lost 8 bases. Variable domain in full (rest from reference TRBV7-3 and TRBJ1-2): GAGVSQTPSNKVTEKGKYVELRCDPISGHTALYWYRQSLGQGPEFLIYFQGTGAADDSGLPNDRFFAVRPEGSVSTLKIQRTERGDSAVYLCASSRLKPAGQGSGYTFGSGTRLTVV.

The rearrangement joins TRBV27 to TRBJ2-2; a weak D match, TRBD1 (6 bases). CDR1 and CDR2 from the germline V gene are MNHEY and SMNVEV (reference sequence). Trimming shortened V by 5 bases and J by 2 bases, and 15 bases separated the two germline ends. This CDR3 spans 16 amino acids. CDR3 region: CASSSSGTLNTGELFF. CDR3 sequence (DNA): TGTGCCAGCAGTAGCTCCGGGACATTAAACACCGGGGAGCTGTTTTTT.

This rearrangement joins TRBV9 to TRBJ2-6; D not certain. Germline values: CDR1 SGDLS, CDR2 YYNGEE. V gave up 0 bases and J gave up 0 bases, with 13 bases separating them. The CDR3 consists of 18 residues. The CDR3 spells CASSVALGLSSGANVLTF. CDR3 DNA sequence: TGTGCCAGCAGCGTAGCTTTGGGCCTGAGCTCTGGGGCCAACGTCCTGACTTTC.

This rearrangement joins TRBV19 to TRBJ1-2; possibly TRBD1 for D (5 bases). Germline loops: CDR1 LNHDA, CDR2 SQIVND (reference sequence). The CDR3 is 14 amino acids. V was trimmed by 6 bases and J by 5 bases, leaving 16 bases between them. In DNA form, the CDR3 reads TGTGCCAGTAGCAGAAATACAGGATTGTATGGCTACACCTTC. This gives the protein CASSRNTGLYGYTF. Supplemented by reference TRBV19 and TRBJ1-2, the full variable domain reads DGGITQSPKYLFRKEGQNVTLSCEQNLNHDAMYWYRQDPGQGLRLIYYSQIVNDFQKGDIAEGYSVSREKKESFPLTVTSAQKNPTAFYLCASSRNTGLYGYTFGSGTRLTVV.

J is TRBJ2-2 and V is TRBV4-1; 7 bases fit TRBD2. V trimming: 0 bases; J trimming: 7 bases; junction bases outside the gene matches: 14. Germline V lookup: CDR1 MGHRA, CDR2 YSYEKL. The CDR3 consists of 18 residues. CDR3 in DNA: TGCGCCAGCAGCCAAGAAACAGCGGGACCCGCCTCGGGCGGGGAGCTGTTTTTT. Translated: CASSQETAGPASGGELFF.

This chain connects TRBV5-5 to TRBJ2-7; 8 positions agree with TRBD1. In germline, CDR1 is SGHKS, CDR2 YYEKEE (reference sequence). Losses at the gene ends were 6 bases for V and 7 bases for J; bases not matched to a gene: 3. The CDR3 totals 11 residues. The CDR3: CASIRDREQYF. The DNA of the CDR3 is TGTGCCAGCATCAGGGACAGGGAGCAGTACTTC.

The chain employs TRBV2 and TRBJ1-4, with 7 positions matching TRBD1. Unmatched junction bases numbered 10, after V lost 8 bases and J lost 7 bases. Germline values: CDR1 SNHLY, CDR2 FYNNEI. This CDR3 comprises 14 residues. CDR3 nucleotide sequence: TGTGCCAGCCGTGCCGGTGGGACAGTTGAAAAACTGTTTTTT. Translating it yields CASRAGGTVEKLFF.

The chain is built from TRBV2 and TRBJ1-1; D unresolved. Trimming took 5 bases from V and 3 from J, leaving 10 bases between them. Looked up from germline, CDR1 is SNHLY and CDR2 is FYNNEI. This CDR3 is 13 amino acids long. The CDR3 is CASSPEYDTEAFF. The CDR3 DNA reads TGTGCCAGCAGTCCGGAGTACGACACTGAAGCTTTCTTT.

The gene calls are TRBV6-6 and TRBJ2-1, with 12 bases identical to TRBD2. The CDR3 sequence is 15 residues long. Germline V gene lookup returns CDR1 MNHNY and CDR2 SVGAGI (reference sequence). V shed 6 bases, J shed 4 bases, and the junction held 4 bases outside the gene matches. The CDR3: CASRTSGGYYNEQFF. The CDR3 DNA reads as TGTGCCAGCAGGACTAGCGGGGGTTATTACAATGAGCAGTTCTTC.

This chain uses TRBV5-1 with TRBJ2-2; TRBD2 agrees at 16 bases. CDR3 length equals 21 residues. Germline V gene sequence: CDR1 SGHRS, CDR2 YFSETQ. The V segment lost 4 bases and the J segment 3 bases; nucleotides outside the gene matches: 15. The CDR3 DNA reads TGCGCCAGCAGCCCTTACTATCCGGGACTAGCGGGAGGGCCGGACACCGGGGAGCTGTTTTTT. Encoded protein: CASSPYYPGLAGGPDTGELFF.

This clone showed up just once. The rearrangement uses TRBV5-4 and TRBJ2-5; 11 bases fit TRBD2. Germline V gives CDR1 SGHNT, CDR2 YYREEE (reference sequence). Unmatched junction bases numbered 1, after V lost 0 bases and J lost 3 bases. The CDR3 runs 15 residues. The CDR3 loop is CASSLEGLAEETQYF. Written as DNA, the CDR3 is TGTGCCAGCAGCTTGGAGGGACTAGCGGAAGAGACCCAGTACTTC.

The V call is TRBV9, the J call TRBJ1-1; D not resolved. The germline V gene encodes CDR1 SGDLS and CDR2 YYNGEE. The CDR3 sequence is 13 residues long. V dropped 5 bases and J dropped 4 bases, with 12 bases sitting between them. Here the CDR3 reads CASSPTGSTEAFF. The CDR3 nucleotides are TGTGCCAGCAGTCCCACCGGGAGCACTGAAGCTTTCTTT.

This clone was detected once. The V gene is TRBV9, the J gene TRBJ2-5; maybe TRBD2 (5 bases). Germline CDR1 reads SGDLS; CDR2 reads YYNGEE. This CDR3 has 16 residues. Deletions cut 0 bases from V and 4 bases from J, with 16 bases between. The CDR3 DNA reads TGTGCCAGCAGCGTAGATGGGAGTAGCGTAGGAGAGACCCAGTACTTC. It is translated as CASSVDGSSVGETQYF.

V is TRBV6-5 and J is TRBJ2-6; D gene unclear. Between the trimmed V and J ends, which lost 0 bases and 1 base, there was a span of 7 bases. The length of the CDR3 is 16 residues. CDR1 MNHEY and CDR2 SVGAGI come from the germline V gene. This CDR3 reads CASSYSTGSGANVLTF. The CDR3 region has the DNA TGTGCCAGCAGTTACTCGACTGGTTCTGGGGCCAACGTCCTGACTTTC.

The chain is built from TRBV19 and TRBJ2-1, with unresolved D. V was clipped by 1 base and J by 3 bases, with 4 bases between them. The CDR3 is made up of 13 amino acids. Per the germline V gene, CDR1 is LNHDA and CDR2 is SQIVND (reference sequence). Here the CDR3 DNA reads TGTGCCAGTAGTATAGTCCTCTACAATGAGCAGTTCTTC. This encodes CASSIVLYNEQFF.

The J gene is TRBJ2-4, the V gene TRBV7-8, with 7 bases matching TRBD1. The CDR3 runs to 16 residues. With 1 base clipped from V and 5 bases from J, the junction kept 8 bases outside the gene matches. CDR1 SGHVS and CDR2 FQNEAQ come from the germline V gene. The CDR3 DNA is TGTGCCAGCAGCTTAGATCCGCGACAGGGTCAAAACATTCAGTACTTC. This translates into CASSLDPRQGQNIQYF.

V gene TRBV28 combines with J gene TRBJ1-5, with TRBD1 matching 8 bases. Germline V gene data show CDR1 as MDHEN and CDR2 as SYDVKM. This CDR3 contains 16 residues. V shed 5 bases, J shed 5 bases, and the junction held 11 bases outside the gene matches. The CDR3 DNA is TGTGCCAGCAGTCCCACCTTCCAGGGGGCGGATCAGCCCCAGCATTTT. This codes for CASSPTFQGADQPQHF. Full variable domain (rest looked up from reference TRBV28 and TRBJ1-5): DVKVTQSSRYLVKRTGEKVFLECVQDMDHENMFWYRQDPGLGLRLIYFSYDVKMKEKGDIPEGYSVSREKKERFSLILESASTNQTSMYLCASSPTFQGADQPQHFGDGTRLSIL.

The rearrangement uses TRBV30 and TRBJ1-1; TRBD1 might be the D (5 bases). The CDR3 totals 13 residues. Germline CDR1 reads GTSNPN; CDR2 reads SVGIG (reference sequence). V was cut by 0 bases and J by 10 bases, with 15 bases left in between. CDR3 DNA sequence: TGTGCCTGGAGTGTACGGGGGGAGGGAAGAGCTTTCTTT. Its protein product is CAWSVRGEGRAFF.